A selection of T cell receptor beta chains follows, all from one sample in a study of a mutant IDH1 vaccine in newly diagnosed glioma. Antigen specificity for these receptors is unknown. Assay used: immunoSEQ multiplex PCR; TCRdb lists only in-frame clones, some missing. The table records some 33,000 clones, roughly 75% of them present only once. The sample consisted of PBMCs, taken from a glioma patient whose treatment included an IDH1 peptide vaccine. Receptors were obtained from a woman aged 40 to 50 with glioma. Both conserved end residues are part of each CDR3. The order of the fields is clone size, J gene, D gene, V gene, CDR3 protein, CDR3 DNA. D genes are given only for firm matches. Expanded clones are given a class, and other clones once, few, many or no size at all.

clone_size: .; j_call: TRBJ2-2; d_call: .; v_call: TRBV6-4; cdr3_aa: CASSDSGLGELFF; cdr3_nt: TGTGCCAGCAGTGACTCAGGTCTCGGGGAGCTGTTTTTT
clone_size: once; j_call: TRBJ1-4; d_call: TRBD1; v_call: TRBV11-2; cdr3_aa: CASSSDRGEKLFF; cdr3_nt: TGTGCCAGCAGTTCGGACAGGGGTGAAAAACTGTTTTTT
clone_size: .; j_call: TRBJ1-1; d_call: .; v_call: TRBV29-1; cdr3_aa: CSANMNTEAFF; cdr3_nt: TGCAGCGCGAATATGAACACTGAAGCTTTCTTT
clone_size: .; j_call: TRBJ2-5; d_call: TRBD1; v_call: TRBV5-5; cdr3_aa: CASSLGVDRVGETQYF; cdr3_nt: TGTGCCAGCAGCTTGGGAGTGGACAGGGTAGGGGAGACCCAGTACTTC
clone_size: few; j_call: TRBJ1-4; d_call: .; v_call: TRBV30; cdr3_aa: CAWQGREKLFF; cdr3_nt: TGTGCCTGGCAGGGGAGAGAAAAACTGTTTTTT
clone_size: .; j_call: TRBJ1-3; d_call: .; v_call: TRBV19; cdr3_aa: CASSIIGQPTASGNTIYF; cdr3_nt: TGTGCCAGTAGTATAATCGGGCAACCAACCGCATCTGGAAACACCATATATTTT
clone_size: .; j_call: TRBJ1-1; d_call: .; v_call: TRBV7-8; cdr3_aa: CASSSGAPGTEAFF; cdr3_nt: TGTGCCAGCAGCTCCGGAGCCCCGGGCACTGAAGCTTTCTTT
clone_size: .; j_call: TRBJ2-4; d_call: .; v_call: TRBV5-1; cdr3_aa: CASSRGTDKNIQYF; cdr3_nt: TGCGCCAGCAGCCGGGGGACGGACAAAAACATTCAGTACTTC
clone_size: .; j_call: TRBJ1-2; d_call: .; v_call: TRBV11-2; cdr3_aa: CASSLDGGLANYGYTF; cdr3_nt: TGTGCCAGCAGCTTAGATGGGGGCCTGGCTAACTATGGCTACACCTTC
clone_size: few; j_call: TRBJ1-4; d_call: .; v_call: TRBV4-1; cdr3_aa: CASSLRDGLEKLFF; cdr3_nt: TGCGCCAGCAGTCTCCGGGACGGCCTTGAAAAACTGTTTTTT
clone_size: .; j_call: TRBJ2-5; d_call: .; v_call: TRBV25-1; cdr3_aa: CASSEGMAQETQYF; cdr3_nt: TGTGCCAGCAGTGAAGGCATGGCCCAAGAGACCCAGTACTTC
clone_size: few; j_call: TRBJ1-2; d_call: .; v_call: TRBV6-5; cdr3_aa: CASSYWAFDGYTF; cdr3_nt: TGTGCCAGCAGTTATTGGGCCTTCGATGGCTACACCTTC
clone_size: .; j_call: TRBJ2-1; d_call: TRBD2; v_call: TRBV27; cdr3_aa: CASWASGGAVNEQFF; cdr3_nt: TGTGCCAGCTGGGCTAGCGGGGGGGCAGTCAATGAGCAGTTCTTC
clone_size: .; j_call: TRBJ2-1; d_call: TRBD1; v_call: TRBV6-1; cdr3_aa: CASSERDREYNEQFF; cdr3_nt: TGTGCCAGCAGTGAAAGGGACAGGGAGTACAATGAGCAGTTCTTC
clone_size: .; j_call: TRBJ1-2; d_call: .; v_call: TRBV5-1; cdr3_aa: CASSLATGTPNYGYTF; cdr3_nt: TGCGCCAGCAGCTTGGCCACAGGGACTCCTAACTATGGCTACACCTTC
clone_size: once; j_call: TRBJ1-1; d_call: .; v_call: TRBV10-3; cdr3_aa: CAIRTARVDTEAFF; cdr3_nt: TGTGCCATCAGGACCGCTAGGGTTGACACTGAAGCTTTCTTT
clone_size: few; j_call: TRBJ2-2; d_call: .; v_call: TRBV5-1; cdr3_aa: CASSLGPDGTGELFF; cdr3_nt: TGCGCCAGCAGCTTGGGGCCGGACGGCACCGGGGAGCTGTTTTTT
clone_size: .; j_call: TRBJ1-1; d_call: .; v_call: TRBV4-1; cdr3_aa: CASSQAPMNTEAFF; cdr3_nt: TGCGCCAGCAGCCAAGCGCCCATGAACACTGAAGCTTTCTTT
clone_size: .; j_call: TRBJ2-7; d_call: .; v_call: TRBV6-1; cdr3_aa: CASTPTGVFYEQYF; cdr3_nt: TGTGCCAGCACCCCGACGGGGGTGTTTTACGAGCAGTACTTC
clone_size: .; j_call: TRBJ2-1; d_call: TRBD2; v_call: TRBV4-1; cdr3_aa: CASNLAESYNEQFF; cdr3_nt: TGCGCCAGCAACCTAGCGGAGTCCTACAATGAGCAGTTCTTC
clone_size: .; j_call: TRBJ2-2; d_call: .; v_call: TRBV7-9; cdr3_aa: CASSPRDPGELFF; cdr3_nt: TGTGCCAGCAGCCCCCGGGACCCGGGGGAGCTGTTTTTT
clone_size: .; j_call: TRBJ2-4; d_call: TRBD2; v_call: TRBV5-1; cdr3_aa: CASNPSGSGNIQYF; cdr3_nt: TGCGCCAGCAATCCTAGCGGGTCCGGGAACATTCAGTACTTC
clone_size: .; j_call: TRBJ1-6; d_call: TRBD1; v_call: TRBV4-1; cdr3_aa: CASSTLVDRGLYNSPLHF; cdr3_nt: TGCGCCAGCAGCACTCTCGTGGACAGGGGCCTATATAATTCACCCCTCCACTTT
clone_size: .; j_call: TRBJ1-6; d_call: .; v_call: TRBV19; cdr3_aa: CASSVDNYNNSPLHF; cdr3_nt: TGTGCCAGTAGTGTCGACAACTACAATAATTCACCCCTCCACTTT
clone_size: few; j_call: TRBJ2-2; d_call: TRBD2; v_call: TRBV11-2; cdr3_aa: CASSSPSGATTGELFF; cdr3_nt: TGTGCCAGCAGCAGCCCCAGCGGGGCGACCACCGGGGAGCTGTTTTTT
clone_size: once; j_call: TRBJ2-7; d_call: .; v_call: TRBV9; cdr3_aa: CASSVALGDSYEQYF; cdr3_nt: TGTGCCAGCAGCGTAGCCTTAGGGGACTCCTACGAGCAGTACTTC
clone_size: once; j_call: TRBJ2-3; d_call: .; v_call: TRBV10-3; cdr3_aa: CATGGLKGQGPSTDTQYF; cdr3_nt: TGTGCCACGGGGGGGTTGAAGGGACAGGGCCCTAGCACAGATACGCAGTATTTT
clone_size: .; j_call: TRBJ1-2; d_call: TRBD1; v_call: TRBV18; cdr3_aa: CASQRDRNYGYTF; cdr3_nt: TGTGCCAGCCAGCGGGACAGAAACTATGGCTACACCTTC
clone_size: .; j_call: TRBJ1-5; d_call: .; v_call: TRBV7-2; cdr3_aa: CASSGRANQPQHF; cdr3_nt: TGTGCCAGCTCGGGCAGGGCCAATCAGCCCCAGCATTTT
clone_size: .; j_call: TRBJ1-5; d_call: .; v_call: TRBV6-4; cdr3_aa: CASSALKYPGPNNQPQHF; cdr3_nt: TGTGCCAGCAGTGCCCTGAAATATCCGGGCCCAAACAATCAGCCCCAGCATTTT
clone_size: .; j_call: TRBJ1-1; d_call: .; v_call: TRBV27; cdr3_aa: CASSSGRGTEAFF; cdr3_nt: TGTGCCAGCAGTTCCGGCAGGGGCACTGAAGCTTTCTTT
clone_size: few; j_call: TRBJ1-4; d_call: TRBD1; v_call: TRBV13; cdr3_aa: CASSPGGLGEKLFF; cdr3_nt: TGTGCCAGCAGCCCAGGGGGGTTAGGTGAAAAACTGTTTTTT
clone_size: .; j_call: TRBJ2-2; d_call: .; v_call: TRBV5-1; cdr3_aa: CASSHLDTLATGELFF; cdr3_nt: TGCGCCAGCAGCCACCTGGACACTCTCGCCACCGGGGAGCTGTTTTTT
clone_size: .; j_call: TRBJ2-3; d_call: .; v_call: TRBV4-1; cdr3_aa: CASSQPTSATDTQYF; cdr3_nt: TGCGCCAGCAGCCAACCTACTAGTGCCACAGATACGCAGTATTTT
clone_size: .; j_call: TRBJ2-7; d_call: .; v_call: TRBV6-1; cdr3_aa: CASSGRGPGYF; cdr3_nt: TGTGCCAGCAGTGGGCGCGGCCCAGGGTACTTC
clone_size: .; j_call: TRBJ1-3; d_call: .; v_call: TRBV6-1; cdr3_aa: CASSEVGLRGGNTIYF; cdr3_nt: TGTGCCAGCAGTGAAGTGGGGCTAAGGGGTGGAAACACCATATATTTT
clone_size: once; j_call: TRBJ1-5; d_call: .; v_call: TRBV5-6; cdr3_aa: CASSLRGEPQHF; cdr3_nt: TGTGCCAGCAGCTTAAGGGGTGAGCCCCAGCATTTT
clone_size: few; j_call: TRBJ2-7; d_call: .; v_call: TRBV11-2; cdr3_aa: CASSLGGATYEQYF; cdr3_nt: TGTGCCAGCAGCTTAGGGGGGGCAACCTACGAGCAGTACTTC
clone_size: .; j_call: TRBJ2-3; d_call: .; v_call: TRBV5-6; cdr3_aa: CASSLWAGLYTDTQYF; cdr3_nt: TGTGCCAGCAGCTTGTGGGCAGGGTTATACACAGATACGCAGTATTTT
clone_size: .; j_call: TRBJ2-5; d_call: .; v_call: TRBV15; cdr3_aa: CATSGGARFSGETQYF; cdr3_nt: TGTGCCACCAGCGGGGGGGCTAGATTCTCTGGGGAGACCCAGTACTTC
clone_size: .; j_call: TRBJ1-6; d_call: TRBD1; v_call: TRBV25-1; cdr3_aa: CASSESGTGGSPLHF; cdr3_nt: TGTGCCAGCAGTGAATCCGGGACAGGGGGTTCACCCCTCCACTTT
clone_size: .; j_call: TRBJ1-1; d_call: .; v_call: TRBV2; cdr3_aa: CASSEGRGTEAFF; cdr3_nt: TGTGCCAGCAGTGAGGGCAGGGGCACTGAAGCTTTCTTT
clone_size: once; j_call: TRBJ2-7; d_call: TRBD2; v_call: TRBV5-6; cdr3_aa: CASSLELAGFYYEQYF; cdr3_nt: TGTGCCAGCAGCTTGGAACTAGCGGGGTTCTACTACGAGCAGTACTTC
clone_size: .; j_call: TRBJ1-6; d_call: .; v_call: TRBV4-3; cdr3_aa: CASSQDLYSPLHF; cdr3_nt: TGCGCCAGCAGCCAAGATTTGTATTCACCCCTCCACTTT
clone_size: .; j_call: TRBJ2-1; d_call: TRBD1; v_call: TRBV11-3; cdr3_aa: CASSSTGTEQFF; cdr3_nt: TGTGCCAGCAGCTCGACAGGGACTGAGCAGTTCTTC
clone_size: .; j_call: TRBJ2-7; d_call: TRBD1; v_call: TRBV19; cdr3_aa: CASTAGTGAFYEQYF; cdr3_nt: TGTGCCAGTACCGCCGGGACAGGGGCTTTCTACGAGCAGTACTTC